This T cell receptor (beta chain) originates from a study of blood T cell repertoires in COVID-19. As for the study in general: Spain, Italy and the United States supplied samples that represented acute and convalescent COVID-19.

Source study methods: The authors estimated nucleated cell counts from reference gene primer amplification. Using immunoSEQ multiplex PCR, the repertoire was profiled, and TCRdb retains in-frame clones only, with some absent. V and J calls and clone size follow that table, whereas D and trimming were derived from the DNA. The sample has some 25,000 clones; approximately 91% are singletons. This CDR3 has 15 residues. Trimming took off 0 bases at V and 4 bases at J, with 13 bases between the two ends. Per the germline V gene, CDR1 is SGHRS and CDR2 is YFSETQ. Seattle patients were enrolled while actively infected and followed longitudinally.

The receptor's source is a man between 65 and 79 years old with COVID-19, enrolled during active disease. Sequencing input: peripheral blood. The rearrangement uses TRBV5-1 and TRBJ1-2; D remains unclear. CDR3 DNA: TGCGCCAGCAGCTTGGAACAGCCGCCCCTCTATGGCTACACCTTC. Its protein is CASSLEQPPLYGYTF.